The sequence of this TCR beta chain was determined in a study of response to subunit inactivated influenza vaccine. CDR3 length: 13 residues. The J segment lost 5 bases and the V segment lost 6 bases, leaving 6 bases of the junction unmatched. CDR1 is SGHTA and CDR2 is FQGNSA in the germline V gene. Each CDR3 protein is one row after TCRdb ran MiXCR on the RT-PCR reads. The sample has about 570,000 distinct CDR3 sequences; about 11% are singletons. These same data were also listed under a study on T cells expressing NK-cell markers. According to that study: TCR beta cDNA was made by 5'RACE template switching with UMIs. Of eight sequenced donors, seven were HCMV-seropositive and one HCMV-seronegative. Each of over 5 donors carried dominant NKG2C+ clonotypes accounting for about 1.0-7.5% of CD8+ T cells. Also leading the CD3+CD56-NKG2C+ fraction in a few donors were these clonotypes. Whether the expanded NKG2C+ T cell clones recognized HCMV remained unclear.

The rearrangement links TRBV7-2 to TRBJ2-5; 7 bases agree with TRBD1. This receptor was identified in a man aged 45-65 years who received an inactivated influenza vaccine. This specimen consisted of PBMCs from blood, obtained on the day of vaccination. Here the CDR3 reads CASSAGGYETQYF. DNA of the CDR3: TGTGCCAGCAGTGCAGGGGGTTATGAGACCCAGTACTTC.